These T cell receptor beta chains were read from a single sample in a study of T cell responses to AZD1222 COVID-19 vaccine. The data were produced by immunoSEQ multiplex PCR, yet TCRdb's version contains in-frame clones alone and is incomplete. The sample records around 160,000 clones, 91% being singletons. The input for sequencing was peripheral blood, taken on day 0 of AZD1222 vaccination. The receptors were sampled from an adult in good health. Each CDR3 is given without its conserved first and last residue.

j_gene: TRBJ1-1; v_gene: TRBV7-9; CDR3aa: ASSRRDGEAF
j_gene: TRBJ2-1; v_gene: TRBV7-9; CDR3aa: ASSLDGPNEQF
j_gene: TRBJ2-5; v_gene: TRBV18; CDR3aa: ASSRGEQETQY
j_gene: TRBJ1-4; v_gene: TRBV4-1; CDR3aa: ASRNRGEKLF
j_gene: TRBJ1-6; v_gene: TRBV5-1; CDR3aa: ASSLVLLALRTVKSNSPLH
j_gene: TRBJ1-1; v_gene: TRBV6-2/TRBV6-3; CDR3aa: ASSVRDRVPEAF
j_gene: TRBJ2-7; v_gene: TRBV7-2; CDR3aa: ASSAGVFEQY
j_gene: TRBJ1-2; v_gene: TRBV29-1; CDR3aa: SVVTDLYGYT
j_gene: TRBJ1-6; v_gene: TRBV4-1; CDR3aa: ASSQDGDREGWNNSPLH
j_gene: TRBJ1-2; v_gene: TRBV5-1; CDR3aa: ASSARTDSYGYT
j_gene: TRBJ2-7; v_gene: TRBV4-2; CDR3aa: ASSLDWAVSSYEQY
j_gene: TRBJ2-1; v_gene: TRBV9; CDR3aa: ASSPGHYNEQF
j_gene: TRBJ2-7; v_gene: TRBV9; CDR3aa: ASSQQGALKGEQY
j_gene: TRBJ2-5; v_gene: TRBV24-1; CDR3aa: ATSAQGVRETQY
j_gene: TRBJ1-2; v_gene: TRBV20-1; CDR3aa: SASYGNYGYT
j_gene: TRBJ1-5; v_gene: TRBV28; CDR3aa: ASSVPGQYSNQPQH
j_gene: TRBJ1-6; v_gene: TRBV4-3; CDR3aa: ASSQLPQGASPLH
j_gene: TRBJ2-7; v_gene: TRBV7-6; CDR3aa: ASSLEAGYEQY
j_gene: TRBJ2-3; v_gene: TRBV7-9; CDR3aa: ASSPRGGEGDTQY
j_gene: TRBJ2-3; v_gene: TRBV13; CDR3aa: ASRSGLEDYTQY
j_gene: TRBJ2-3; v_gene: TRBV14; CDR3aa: ASSPIAPYTDTQY
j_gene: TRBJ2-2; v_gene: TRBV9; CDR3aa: ASSVGIGTGELF
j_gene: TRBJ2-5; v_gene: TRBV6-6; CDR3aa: ASSSRTGARETQY
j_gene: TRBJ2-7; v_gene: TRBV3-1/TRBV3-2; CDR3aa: ASSPSPPSYEQY
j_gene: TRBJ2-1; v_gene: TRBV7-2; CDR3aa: ASSLVTGTSLPYNEQF
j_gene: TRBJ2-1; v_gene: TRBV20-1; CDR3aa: SASLGSGRGRYNEQF
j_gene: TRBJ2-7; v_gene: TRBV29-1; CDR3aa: SVEGRGKSRYEQY
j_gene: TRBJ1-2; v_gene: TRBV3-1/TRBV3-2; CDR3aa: ASSQGQTGYT
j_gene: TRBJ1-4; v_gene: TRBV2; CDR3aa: ASRRGGGTNEKLF
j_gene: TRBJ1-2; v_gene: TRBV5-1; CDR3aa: ASSPGTSGASNYGYT
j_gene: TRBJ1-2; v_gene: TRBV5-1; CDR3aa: ASSPGDRTDYGYT
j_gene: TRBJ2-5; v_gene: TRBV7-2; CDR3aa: ASSPAVRAGQETQY
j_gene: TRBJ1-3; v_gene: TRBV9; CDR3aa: ASSVASQGVTGNTIY
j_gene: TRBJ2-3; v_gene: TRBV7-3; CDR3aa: ASSPGSGDTDTQY
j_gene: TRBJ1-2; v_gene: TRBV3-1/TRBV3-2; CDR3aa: ASSQDLINYGYT
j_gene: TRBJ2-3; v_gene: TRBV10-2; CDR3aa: ASSEPGGTQY
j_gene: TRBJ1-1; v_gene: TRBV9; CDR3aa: ASSTRAENTEAF
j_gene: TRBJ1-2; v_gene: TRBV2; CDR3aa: ASSDPSYGYT
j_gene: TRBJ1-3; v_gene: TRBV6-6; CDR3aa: ASSGQGINTIY
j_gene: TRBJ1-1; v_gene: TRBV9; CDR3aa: ASSVGQGDEAF
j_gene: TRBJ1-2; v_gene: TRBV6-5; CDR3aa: ASTQGSGYT
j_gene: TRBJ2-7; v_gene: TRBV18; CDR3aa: ASSPLGPGQGANEQY
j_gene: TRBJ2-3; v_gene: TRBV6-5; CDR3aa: ASSRGGPWGDTQY
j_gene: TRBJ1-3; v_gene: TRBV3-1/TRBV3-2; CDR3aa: ASSQNKDGGNTIY
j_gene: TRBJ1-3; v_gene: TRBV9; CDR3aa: ASSLGGAGNTIY
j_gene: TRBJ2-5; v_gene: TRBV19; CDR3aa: ASRGAIGETQY
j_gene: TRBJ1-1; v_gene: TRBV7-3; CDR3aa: ASSKTGANTEAF
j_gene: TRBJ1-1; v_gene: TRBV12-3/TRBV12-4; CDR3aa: ASSFGAEAF
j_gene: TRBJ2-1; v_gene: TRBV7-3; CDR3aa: ASSIEGTYYNEQF
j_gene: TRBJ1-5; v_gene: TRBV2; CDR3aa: ASSIPGQGYNQPQH
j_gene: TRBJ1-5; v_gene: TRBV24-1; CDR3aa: ATSLTGGNQPQH
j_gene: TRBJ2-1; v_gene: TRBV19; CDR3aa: ASTPGARTSYNEQF
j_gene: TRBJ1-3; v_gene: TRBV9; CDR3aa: ASSQYAGSGNTIY
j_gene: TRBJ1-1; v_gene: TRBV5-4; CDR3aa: ASRPGQGIIMNTEAF
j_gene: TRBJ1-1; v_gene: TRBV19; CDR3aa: ATNHYSGGAF
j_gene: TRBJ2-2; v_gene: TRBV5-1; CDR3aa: ASSLGLAANTGELF
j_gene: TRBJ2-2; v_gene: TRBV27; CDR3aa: ASSASGRAVGELF
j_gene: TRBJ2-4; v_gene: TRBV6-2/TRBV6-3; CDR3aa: ASSYPTVQNIQY
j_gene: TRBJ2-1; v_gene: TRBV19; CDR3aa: ASSFVSGGLRNEQF